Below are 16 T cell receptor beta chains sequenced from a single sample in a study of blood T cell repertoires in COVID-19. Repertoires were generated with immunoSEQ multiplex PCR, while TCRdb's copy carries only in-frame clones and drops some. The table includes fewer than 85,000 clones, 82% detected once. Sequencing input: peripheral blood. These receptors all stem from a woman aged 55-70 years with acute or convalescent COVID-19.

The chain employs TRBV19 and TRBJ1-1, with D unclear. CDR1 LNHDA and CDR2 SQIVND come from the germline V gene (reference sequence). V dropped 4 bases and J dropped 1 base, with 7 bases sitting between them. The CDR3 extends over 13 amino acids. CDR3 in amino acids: CASSTGTNTEAFF. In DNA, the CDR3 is TGTGCCAGTAGTACAGGTACGAACACTGAAGCTTTCTTT.

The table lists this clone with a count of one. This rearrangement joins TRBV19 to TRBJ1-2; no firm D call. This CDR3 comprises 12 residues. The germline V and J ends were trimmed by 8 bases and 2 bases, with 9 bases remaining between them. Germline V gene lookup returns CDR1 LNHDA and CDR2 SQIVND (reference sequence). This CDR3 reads CASGGANYGYTF. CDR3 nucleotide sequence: TGTGCCAGTGGAGGTGCGAACTATGGCTACACCTTC.

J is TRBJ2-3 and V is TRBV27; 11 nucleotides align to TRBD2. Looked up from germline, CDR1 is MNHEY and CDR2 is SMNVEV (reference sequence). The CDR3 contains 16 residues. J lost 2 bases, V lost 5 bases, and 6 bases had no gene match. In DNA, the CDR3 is TGTGCCAGCAGTCTTCGACTAGCGGGGAACACAGATACGCAGTATTTT. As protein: CASSLRLAGNTDTQYF.

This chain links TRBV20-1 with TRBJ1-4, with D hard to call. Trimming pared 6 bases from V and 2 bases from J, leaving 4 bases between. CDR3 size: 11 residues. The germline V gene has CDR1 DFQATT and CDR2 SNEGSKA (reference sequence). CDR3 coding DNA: TGCAGTGCCCAGACTAATGAAAAACTGTTTTTT. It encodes CSAQTNEKLFF.

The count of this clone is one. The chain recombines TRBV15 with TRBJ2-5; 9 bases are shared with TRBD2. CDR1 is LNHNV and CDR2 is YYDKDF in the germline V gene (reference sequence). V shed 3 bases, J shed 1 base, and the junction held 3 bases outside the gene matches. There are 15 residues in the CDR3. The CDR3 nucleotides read TGTGCCACCAGCAGGTTGGGACTAGCCCAAGAGACCCAGTACTTC. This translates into CATSRLGLAQETQYF. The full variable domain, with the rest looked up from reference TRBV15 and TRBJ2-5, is DAMVIQNPRYQVTQFGKPVTLSCSQTLNHNVMYWYQQKSSQAPKLLFHYYDKDFNNEADTPDNFQSRRPNTSFCFLDIRSPGLGDTAMYLCATSRLGLAQETQYFGPGTRLLVL.

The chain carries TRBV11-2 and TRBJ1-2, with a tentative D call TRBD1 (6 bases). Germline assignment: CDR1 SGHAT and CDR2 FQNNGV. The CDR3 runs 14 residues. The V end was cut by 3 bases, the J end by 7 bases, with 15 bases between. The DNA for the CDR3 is TGTGCCAGCAGCTTCAACACAGGGTCGTTTGGCTACACCTTC. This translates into CASSFNTGSFGYTF.

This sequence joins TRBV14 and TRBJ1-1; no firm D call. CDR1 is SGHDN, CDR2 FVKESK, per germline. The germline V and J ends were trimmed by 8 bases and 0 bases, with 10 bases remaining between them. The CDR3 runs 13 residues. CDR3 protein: CASGRNMNTEAFF. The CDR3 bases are TGTGCCAGCGGCAGGAATATGAACACTGAAGCTTTCTTT.

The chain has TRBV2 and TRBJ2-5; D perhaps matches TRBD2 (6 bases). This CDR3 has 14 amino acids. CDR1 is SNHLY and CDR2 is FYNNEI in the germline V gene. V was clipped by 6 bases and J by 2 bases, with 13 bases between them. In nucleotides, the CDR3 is TGTGCCAGCAGCCTCGGACTACCTCAAGAGACCCAGTACTTC. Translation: CASSLGLPQETQYF.

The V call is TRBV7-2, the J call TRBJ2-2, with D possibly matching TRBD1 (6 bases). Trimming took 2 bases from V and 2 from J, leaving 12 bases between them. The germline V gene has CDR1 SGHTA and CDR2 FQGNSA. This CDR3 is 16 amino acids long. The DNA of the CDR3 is TGTGCCAGCAGCTTACAGGGGACCAAAAACACCGGGGAGCTGTTTTTT. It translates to CASSLQGTKNTGELFF.

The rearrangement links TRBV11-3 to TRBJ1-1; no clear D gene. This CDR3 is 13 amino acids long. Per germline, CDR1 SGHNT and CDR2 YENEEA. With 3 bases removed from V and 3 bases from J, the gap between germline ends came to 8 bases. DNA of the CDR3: TGTGCCAGCAGCTTTGGGCGGGACACTGAAGCTTTCTTT. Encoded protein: CASSFGRDTEAFF.

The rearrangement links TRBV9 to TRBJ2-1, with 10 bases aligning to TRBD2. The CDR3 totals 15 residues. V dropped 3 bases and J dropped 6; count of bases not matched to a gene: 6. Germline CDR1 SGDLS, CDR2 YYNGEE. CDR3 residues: CASSAPGLAFNEQFF. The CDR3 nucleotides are TGTGCCAGCAGCGCCCCGGGACTAGCGTTCAATGAGCAGTTCTTC. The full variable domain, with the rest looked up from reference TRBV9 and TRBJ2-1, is DSGVTQTPKHLITATGQRVTLRCSPRSGDLSVYWYQQSLDQGLQFLIQYYNGEERAKGNILERFSAQQFPDLHSELNLSSLELGDSALYFCASSAPGLAFNEQFFGPGTRLTVL.

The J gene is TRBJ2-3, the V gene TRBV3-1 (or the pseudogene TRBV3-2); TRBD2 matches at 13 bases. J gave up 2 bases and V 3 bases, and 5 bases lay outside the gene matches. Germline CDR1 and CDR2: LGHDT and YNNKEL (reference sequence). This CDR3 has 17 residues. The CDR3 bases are TGTGCCAGCAGCCAGACGGGACTAGCGGGAAACACAGATACGCAGTATTTT. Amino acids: CASSQTGLAGNTDTQYF.

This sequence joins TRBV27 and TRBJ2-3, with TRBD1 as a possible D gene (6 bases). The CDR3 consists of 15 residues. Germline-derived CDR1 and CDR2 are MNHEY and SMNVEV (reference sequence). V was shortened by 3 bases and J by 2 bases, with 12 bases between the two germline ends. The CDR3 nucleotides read TGTGCCAGCAGTTTTTTGGGGGCAGACACAGATACGCAGTATTTT. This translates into CASSFLGADTDTQYF.

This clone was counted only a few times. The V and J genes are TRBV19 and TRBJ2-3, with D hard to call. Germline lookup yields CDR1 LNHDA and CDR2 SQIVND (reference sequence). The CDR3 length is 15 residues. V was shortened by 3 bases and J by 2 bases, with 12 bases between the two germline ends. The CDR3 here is CASSISLEPTDTQYF. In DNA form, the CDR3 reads TGTGCCAGTAGTATCTCCCTAGAACCCACAGATACGCAGTATTTT.

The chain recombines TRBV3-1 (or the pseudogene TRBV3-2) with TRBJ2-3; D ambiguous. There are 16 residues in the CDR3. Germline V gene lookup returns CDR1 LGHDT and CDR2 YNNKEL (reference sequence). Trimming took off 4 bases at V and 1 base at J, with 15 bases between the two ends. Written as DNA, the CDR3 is TGTGCCAGCAGCCGATCCAGTTGGTTGGGCACAGATACGCAGTATTTT. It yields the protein CASSRSSWLGTDTQYF.

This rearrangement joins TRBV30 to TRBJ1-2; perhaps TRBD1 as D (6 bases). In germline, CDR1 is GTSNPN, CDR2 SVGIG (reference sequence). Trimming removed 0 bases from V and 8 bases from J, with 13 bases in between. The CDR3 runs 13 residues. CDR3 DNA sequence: TGTGCCTGGAGTGTGTACAGGGCTCGAGGCTACACCTTC. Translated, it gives CAWSVYRARGYTF.